Below, 13 T cell receptor beta chains from the same sample are listed, as sequenced in a study of early T cells in non-severe SARS-CoV-2 infection. MiXCR was run by TCRdb on the 5' RACE reads, yielding one entry per CDR3 protein. This table has about 83,000 distinct CDR3 sequences, about 14% appearing once. The sample was whole blood. These receptors came from an adult who was a healthcare worker with PCR-confirmed SARS-CoV-2 infection or an uninfected control (not recorded which).

The table lists this clonotype with many counts. The J gene is TRBJ2-7, the V gene TRBV18, with TRBD1 matching 10 bases. The CDR3 sequence is 14 residues long. The germline CDR1 and CDR2 sequences are KGHSH and LQKENI. Trimming took 5 bases from V and 3 from J; bases not matched to a gene: 4. CDR3 coding DNA: TGTGCCAGCTCATCAGGACAGGGGGGCTACGAGCAGTACTTC. Amino acid sequence: CASSSGQGGYEQYF.

V usage is TRBV9 and J usage is TRBJ1-1; the match to TRBD1 covers 8 bases. The CDR3 has 14 amino acids. After removal of 5 bases from V and 4 bases from J, the junction contained 7 bases not matched to a gene. Germline CDR1 and CDR2: SGDLS and YYNGEE. CDR3 DNA: TGTGCCAGCAGTGTTGCACAGGGGGGCACTGAAGCTTTCTTT. It is translated as CASSVAQGGTEAFF.

The rearrangement joins TRBV5-1 to TRBJ2-7; D may be TRBD2 (5 bases). V was pared by 3 bases and J by 1 base, with 11 bases between. CDR3 length: 14 amino acids. Germline values: CDR1 SGHRS, CDR2 YFSETQ. Here the CDR3 reads CASSSPGSSYEQYF. CDR3 coding DNA: TGCGCCAGCAGCTCTCCGGGAAGTTCCTACGAGCAGTACTTC.

In its sample, this clonotype was seen many times. V and J are TRBV28 and TRBJ2-3; D may correspond to TRBD1 or TRBD2 (6 bases each). Deletions cut 2 bases from V and 4 bases from J, with 13 bases between. CDR1 MDHEN and CDR2 SYDVKM come from the germline V gene. CDR3 length: 15 residues. CDR3 DNA: TGTGCCAGCAGTTTAGGAGGGGGAGGCTCAGATACGCAGTATTTT. Its translation is CASSLGGGGSDTQYF. Variable domain in full (rest from reference TRBV28 and TRBJ2-3): DVKVTQSSRYLVKRTGEKVFLECVQDMDHENMFWYRQDPGLGLRLIYFSYDVKMKEKGDIPEGYSVSREKKERFSLILESASTNQTSMYLCASSLGGGGSDTQYFGPGTRLTVL.

The rearrangement uses TRBV5-5 and TRBJ1-1; 8 bases align to TRBD1. The V segment lost 0 bases and the J segment 6 bases; nucleotides outside the gene matches: 4. The CDR3 spans 14 residues. Per germline, CDR1 SGHKS and CDR2 YYEKEE (reference sequence). The CDR3 spells CASSLAGQGAEAFF. DNA of the CDR3: TGTGCCAGCAGCTTGGCCGGACAGGGCGCTGAAGCTTTCTTT.

This clonotype was recorded many times. The chain has TRBV12-3 or TRBV12-4 and TRBJ2-5, with 9 bases identical to TRBD2. J gave up 2 bases and V 7 bases, and 8 bases lay outside the gene matches. The CDR3 runs 15 residues. In nucleotides, the CDR3 is TGTGCCAGCACGAGCTTTACTAGCGGGCAAGAGACCCAGTACTTC. Translation gives CASTSFTSGQETQYF.

In regard to this clonotype: A much larger clone sits a single nucleotide away, making a read error possible. V usage is TRBV28 and J usage is TRBJ1-1, with D perhaps matching TRBD1 (5 bases). The CDR3 loop spans 12 amino acids. Germline loops: CDR1 MDHEN, CDR2 SYDVKM. V was clipped by 5 bases and J by 5 bases, with 9 bases between them. Here the CDR3 DNA reads TGTGCCAGCAGTGAGTGGACAACTGAAGCTTTCTTT. It translates to CASSEWTTEAFF.

This clonotype was seen many times. The chain is built from TRBV27 and TRBJ2-1; D not certain. V lost 6 bases and J 0 bases, leaving 9 bases between the germline ends. Germline-derived CDR1 and CDR2 are MNHEY and SMNVEV (reference sequence). The CDR3 totals 14 residues. DNA for the CDR3: TGTGCCAGCAGCGACGGAGCCTCCTACAATGAGCAGTTCTTC. Residues: CASSDGASYNEQFF.

V usage is TRBV4-1 and J usage is TRBJ1-1, with D unclear. CDR3 length: 15 residues. Trimming removed 0 bases at V and 3 bases at J, with 11 bases between. Germline assignment: CDR1 MGHRA and CDR2 YSYEKL. Here the CDR3 reads CASSQEKSYYTEAFF. CDR3 DNA sequence: TGCGCCAGCAGCCAAGAGAAATCGTACTACACTGAAGCTTTCTTT.

The V gene is TRBV2, the J gene TRBJ2-5; 15 bases map to TRBD2. V trimming: 10 bases; J trimming: 5 bases; junction bases outside the gene matches: 14. Germline V CDR1 and CDR2: SNHLY, FYNNEI. The length of the CDR3 is 17 residues. The CDR3 region is CATAMGLAGGASETQYF. Here the CDR3 DNA reads TGTGCCACCGCTATGGGACTAGCGGGGGGTGCTTCGGAGACCCAGTACTTC.

V is TRBV19 and J is TRBJ1-5; 7 bases align to TRBD1. Germline loops: CDR1 LNHDA, CDR2 SQIVND (reference sequence). Trimming removed 9 bases from V and 6 bases from J; junction bases left unmatched: 17. The CDR3 has 16 residues. The CDR3 spells CASSMTGSGLSQPQHF. The DNA for the CDR3 is TGTGCCAGCTCGATGACAGGGTCGGGTCTAAGTCAGCCCCAGCATTTT.

There are a few counts of this clonotype. DNA of the CDR3: TGTGCCAGCAGTTCCTTGGGGGGAGTCACAGATACGCAGTATTTT. It encodes CASSSLGGVTDTQYF. The chain uses TRBV6-5 and TRBJ2-3; tentative D call: TRBD2 (6 bases). Trimming cost V 4 bases and J 2 bases, with 13 bases left between them. The CDR3 is made up of 15 amino acids. Germline CDR1 is MNHEY and CDR2 is SVGAGI.

The CDR3 nucleotides read TGTGCCAGCAGTTTATTGGAGGGGGATTACGAGCAGTACTTC. Amino acid sequence: CASSLLEGDYEQYF. The chain links TRBV12-3 or TRBV12-4 to TRBJ2-7, with D perhaps matching TRBD1 or TRBD2 (6 bases each). The CDR3 contains 14 residues. The V and J ends lost 2 bases and 4 bases respectively, with 12 bases between them.